Below, 4 T cell receptor beta chains from the same sample are listed, as sequenced in a study of control samples from healthy donors and cancer patients. The table came from immunoSEQ multiplex PCR; TCRdb's copy has only in-frame clones and leaves some out. There are some 64,000 clones in the sample; approximately 89% occur only once, and 2% to 2.5% lies in the top ten. The sequencing input was PBMCs. These TCRs come from a woman aged 50 to 60 with head and neck cancer.

The rearrangement uses TRBV19 and TRBJ1-3; D is uncertain. Germline V gene lookup returns CDR1 LNHDA and CDR2 SQIVND (reference sequence). V dropped 3 bases and J dropped 0 bases, with 9 bases sitting between them. CDR3 size: 15 residues. This chain's CDR3 is CASSIGASSGNTIYF. The CDR3 DNA follows: TGTGCCAGTAGTATCGGAGCGAGCTCTGGAAACACCATATATTTT.

The genes are TRBV5-1 and TRBJ2-5, with a possible D match to TRBD2 (7 bases). Per the germline V gene, CDR1 is SGHRS and CDR2 is YFSETQ. The CDR3 runs to 15 residues. V shed 4 bases and J shed 3 bases, with 16 bases lying between them. DNA of the CDR3: TGCGCCAGCAGCGCGGGGGCCGGATCGGAAGAGACCCAGTACTTC. Translation: CASSAGAGSEETQYF.

The CDR3 region has the DNA TGTGCCAGCAGTAGGGACAGGGGCTATAGCAATCAGCCCCAGCATTTT. Residues: CASSRDRGYSNQPQHF. The V and J genes are TRBV2 and TRBJ1-5; 10 bases line up with TRBD1. This CDR3 contains 16 residues. Losses at the gene ends were 5 bases for V and 0 bases for J; bases not matched to a gene: 4. From germline, CDR1 is SNHLY and CDR2 FYNNEI.

V gene TRBV7-6 combines with J gene TRBJ1-1; 7 positions match TRBD1. This CDR3 is 16 amino acids long. V lost 0 bases and J lost 4; bases outside the gene matches: 8. Germline loops: CDR1 SGHVS, CDR2 FNYEAQ. This CDR3 is CASSLAEAGGGTEAFF. In DNA, the CDR3 is TGTGCCAGCAGCTTAGCGGAGGCAGGGGGAGGCACTGAAGCTTTCTTT.